This entry lists 19 T cell receptor beta chains sequenced from one sample in a study of identifying expanded T cells in peripheral blood (dated by TCRdb to between 2018 and 2021). The protocol used for the library was the immunoSEQ multiplex PCR assay. This immuneACCESS table, as held by TCRdb, lists in-frame sequences with V and J called but not all clones. Of the missing ones, under half trace to an unresolved V gene in checked studies; the others have no known cause. This sample lists about 110,000 clones; 80% to 90% were detected once. The ten largest clones add up to about a sixth of the sample. The sample was blood. All receptors derive from a person between 18 and 75 years old in good health.

The chain is built from TRBV5-6 and TRBJ1-2; D uncertain. V was pared by 0 bases and J by 4 bases, with 19 bases between. The CDR3 consists of 17 residues. Germline V CDR1 and CDR2: SGHDT, YYEEEE. In nucleotides, the CDR3 is TGTGCCAGCAGCTTGGAGGAACTTGGGCAGGCCTTCTATGGCTACACCTTC. This codes for CASSLEELGQAFYGYTF.

The genes are TRBV18 and TRBJ2-5; D is unresolved. CDR1 is KGHSH and CDR2 is LQKENI in the germline V gene. V dropped 3 bases and J dropped 3 bases, with 5 bases sitting between them. This CDR3 has 12 residues. The DNA for the CDR3 is TGTGCCAGCTCACCTTTGGAAGAGACCCAGTACTTC. Its protein product is CASSPLEETQYF.

The V call is TRBV7-9, the J call TRBJ2-1; D remains ambiguous. Germline V gene sequence: CDR1 SEHNR, CDR2 FQNEAQ (reference sequence). The CDR3 is made up of 14 amino acids. Trimming took 0 bases from V and 6 from J, leaving 9 bases between them. CDR3 protein: CASSLASASNEQFF. Written as DNA, the CDR3 is TGTGCCAGCAGCTTAGCGTCGGCATCCAATGAGCAGTTCTTC.

The rearrangement links TRBV29-1 to TRBJ2-5, with TRBD1 matching 8 bases. The germline CDR1 and CDR2 sequences are SQVTM and ANQGSEA. The CDR3 extends over 13 amino acids. Trimming removed 3 bases from V and 1 base from J; junction bases left unmatched: 1. CDR3 bases: TGCAGCGTTGACAGGGGGCTCCAAGAGACCCAGTACTTC. It encodes CSVDRGLQETQYF.

Turning to this clone: The same CDR3 is also encoded by other DNA sequences in this sample. The rearrangement links TRBV19 to TRBJ2-2, with 9 positions matching TRBD1. The germline CDR1 and CDR2 sequences are LNHDA and SQIVND (reference sequence). After removal of 2 bases from V and 1 base from J, the junction contained 2 bases not matched to a gene. The CDR3 is 16 amino acids. The CDR3 DNA sequence: TGTGCCAGTAGTATATTGGGACAGGGGAACACCGGGGAGCTGTTTTTT. It codes for CASSILGQGNTGELFF. The whole variable domain, remainder taken from reference TRBV19 and TRBJ2-2, is DGGITQSPKYLFRKEGQNVTLSCEQNLNHDAMYWYRQDPGQGLRLIYYSQIVNDFQKGDIAEGYSVSREKKESFPLTVTSAQKNPTAFYLCASSILGQGNTGELFFGEGSRLTVL.

The chain recombines TRBV29-1 with TRBJ2-1; TRBD1 or TRBD2 may be the D gene (5 bases each). Trimming stripped 7 bases from V and 4 bases from J, with 11 bases between. Germline V CDR1 and CDR2: SQVTM, ANQGSEA. CDR3 length: 12 residues. The CDR3 loop is CSAWDGYNEQFF. CDR3 DNA sequence: TGCAGCGCATGGGACGGTTACAATGAGCAGTTCTTC.

Of note for this clone: This specimen includes other DNA sequences encoding the same CDR3. This chain uses TRBV27 with TRBJ1-3; D is unresolved. CDR1 is MNHEY and CDR2 is SMNVEV in the germline V gene (reference sequence). The CDR3 is 13 amino acids. Trimming pared 0 bases from V and 1 base from J, leaving 1 base between. This CDR3 is CASSLSSGNTIYF. Here the CDR3 DNA reads TGTGCCAGCAGTTTATCTTCTGGAAACACCATATATTTT.

The gene calls are TRBV2 and TRBJ2-7, with D maybe TRBD1 (6 bases). The CDR3 extends over 14 amino acids. Trimming cost V 7 bases and J 3 bases, with 16 bases left between them. The germline V gene has CDR1 SNHLY and CDR2 FYNNEI. The CDR3: CASTAQDSNYEQYF. CDR3 DNA sequence: TGTGCCAGCACCGCCCAGGACAGTAACTACGAGCAGTACTTC.

Written as DNA, the CDR3 is TGTGCCAGCAGTTACTCAGGGGGCGGACGCTACACCTTC. It translates to CASSYSGGGRYTF. V usage is TRBV6-5 and J usage is TRBJ1-2; 7 nucleotides agree with TRBD1. Germline trimming cut 0 bases from V and 9 bases from J; bases unmatched to any gene: 4. Germline V CDR1 and CDR2: MNHEY, SVGAGI. The CDR3 consists of 13 residues.

This clone occurred once. The genes are TRBV7-2 and TRBJ1-6; maybe TRBD1 (6 bases). The V and J ends lost 8 bases and 10 bases respectively, with 15 bases between them. CDR3 size: 13 residues. CDR1 is SGHTA and CDR2 is FQGNSA in the germline V gene. The CDR3 loop reads CASGRDKESPLHF. The CDR3 nucleotides read TGTGCCAGCGGCCGGGACAAGGAGTCACCCCTCCACTTT.

This chain links TRBV29-1 with TRBJ1-2; D possibly corresponds to TRBD1 (6 bases). The germline gives CDR1 SQVTM, CDR2 ANQGSEA. V lost 8 bases to trimming and J lost 1 base, with 14 bases between them. CDR3 length: 13 amino acids. The CDR3 protein is CSSNLDSNYGYTF. CDR3 DNA: TGCAGCTCGAACCTGGACAGTAACTATGGCTACACCTTC. The whole variable domain, remainder taken from reference TRBV29-1 and TRBJ1-2, is SAVISQKPSRDICQRGTSLTIQCQVDSQVTMMFWYRQQPGQSLTLIATANQGSEATYESGFVIDKFPISRPNLTFSTLTVSNMSPEDSSIYLCSSNLDSNYGYTFGSGTRLTVV.

The chain combines TRBV5-1 with TRBJ2-3; tentatively, D is TRBD1 (6 bases). CDR1 is SGHRS and CDR2 is YFSETQ in the germline V gene. V shed 4 bases and J shed 1 base, with 13 bases lying between them. The CDR3 covers 15 residues. The CDR3 reads CASSQGQPGTDTQYF. In nucleotides, the CDR3 is TGCGCCAGCAGCCAGGGACAACCGGGCACAGATACGCAGTATTTT.

Only one count was recorded for this clone. This chain joins TRBV30 and TRBJ1-5; maybe TRBD1 (6 bases). The CDR3 runs to 13 residues. V lost 7 bases, J lost 5 bases, and 15 bases lay in between. From germline, CDR1 is GTSNPN and CDR2 SVGIG (reference sequence). The CDR3 bases are TGTGCCTACTCGGACAGCTCCCATCAGCCCCAGCATTTT. It specifies CAYSDSSHQPQHF.

The J gene is TRBJ1-3, the V gene TRBV7-8; 7 bases fit TRBD1. The CDR3 is 16 amino acids. Trimming took 10 bases from V and 4 from J; bases not matched to a gene: 16. Germline V lookup: CDR1 SGHVS, CDR2 FQNEAQ. The CDR3 region has the DNA TGTGCCACACAAGAACAGGGGACGAACAGGGGAAACACCATATATTTT. Residues: CATQEQGTNRGNTIYF.

Comments on this clone: This may arise from a read error, as a much more abundant clone is one base away. The same CDR3 is also encoded by other DNA sequences in this sample. For the CDR3, the DNA is TGTGCCAGCAGCTTCTCAGGTTTCCAAGAGACCCAGTACTTC. This translates into CASSFSGFQETQYF. This chain uses TRBV11-1 with TRBJ2-5; D gene ambiguous. CDR3 length: 14 residues. V was trimmed by 3 bases and J by 1 base, leaving 9 bases between them. Germline V gene sequence: CDR1 SGHAT, CDR2 FQDESV (reference sequence). Supplemented by reference TRBV11-1 and TRBJ2-5, the full variable domain reads EAEVAQSPRYKITEKSQAVAFWCDPISGHATLYWYRQILGQGPELLVQFQDESVVDDSQLPKDRFSAERLKGVDSTLKIQPAELGDSAMYLCASSFSGFQETQYFGPGTRLLVL.

The chain carries TRBV6-1 and TRBJ2-4, with a weak D call TRBD1 (5 bases). V was shortened by 2 bases and J by 4 bases, with 9 bases between the two germline ends. The CDR3 has 14 residues. CDR1 and CDR2 from the germline V gene are MNHNS and SASEGT. CDR3 in DNA: TGTGCCAGCAGTGAAATAGACAGAAAAAACATTCAGTACTTC. Amino acids: CASSEIDRKNIQYF.

The chain joins TRBV7-2 to TRBJ2-7; possibly TRBD1 or TRBD2 for D (6 bases each). Germline CDR1 and CDR2: SGHTA and FQGNSA. V lost 1 base and J lost 3, with 22 bases in between. This CDR3 contains 18 residues. CDR3 sequence: CASSLDWGAGQTYYEQYF. In DNA form, the CDR3 reads TGTGCCAGCAGCTTAGATTGGGGGGCTGGACAAACCTACTACGAGCAGTACTTC.

V usage is TRBV7-6 and J usage is TRBJ1-2; 9 bases align to TRBD1. J was trimmed by 14 bases and V by 3 bases; bases with no gene match: 4. Germline V gene lookup returns CDR1 SGHVS and CDR2 FNYEAQ. The CDR3 has 11 amino acids. CDR3: CASSFGTGRTF. Written as DNA, the CDR3 is TGTGCCAGCAGCTTTGGGACAGGGAGGACCTTC.

The chain recombines TRBV19 with TRBJ2-3, with TRBD2 identical over 7 bases. The CDR3 consists of 14 residues. Germline V gives CDR1 LNHDA, CDR2 SQIVND (reference sequence). V lost 3 bases to trimming and J lost 3 bases; unmatched junction nucleotides: 3. The CDR3 nucleotides are TGTGCCAGTAGTATGGGAGGGTGGACAGATACGCAGTATTTT. It specifies CASSMGGWTDTQYF.